This T cell receptor beta chain was captured in a study of beta chain features in type 1 diabetes. Points from the study as a whole: When Type 1 diabetes patients were examined, their TCRB CDR3s proved moderately but significantly shorter in all four CD4+ subsets. In patients and controls equally, PCR might favor templates that are shorter. Type 1 diabetes patients showed fewer insertions and more deletions at VDJ junctions.

The investigators reverse transcribed all of the isolated RNA, so they sequenced expressed TCRB transcripts. This table comes from immunoSEQ multiplex PCR, and its TCRdb copy is limited to in-frame clones, with some not included. The repertoire includes around 240,000 clones, roughly 9.6% of them detected once, and about 0.037% sits in the top ten. The V gene's germline CDR1 is SGDLS and CDR2 YYNGEE. V lost 0 bases to trimming and J lost 2 bases, with 8 bases between them. CDR3 length: 15 amino acids. Concerning this clone: What it binds is not known.

The rearrangement links TRBV9 to TRBJ2-2, with a weak D call TRBD2 (5 bases). Sequencing used naive CD4+ T cells from blood. This TCR was sampled from a woman aged 18-29 years in good health. The CDR3 nucleotides are TGTGCCAGCAGCGTAGTTACGGGAAACACCGGGGAGCTGTTTTTT. It yields the protein CASSVVTGNTGELFF. The full variable domain, rest sourced from reference TRBV9 and TRBJ2-2, is DSGVTQTPKHLITATGQRVTLRCSPRSGDLSVYWYQQSLDQGLQFLIQYYNGEERAKGNILERFSAQQFPDLHSELNLSSLELGDSALYFCASSVVTGNTGELFFGEGSRLTVL.